This T cell receptor (beta chain) was sequenced for a study of tumor and adjacent non-tumor tissue in lung cancer. CDR3 length equals 15 residues. The V gene's germline CDR1 is MDHEN and CDR2 SYDVKM. J gave up 4 bases and V 5 bases, and 7 bases lay outside the gene matches. RNA was extracted from bulk tissue without any cell sorting. Chemotherapy-naive patients with new lung cancer underwent thoracic surgery in China, August–November 2014. Three rounds of nested PCR, following a modified ARM-PCR protocol, produced the TCRbeta library. One entry per CDR3 protein results from TCRdb running MiXCR on the multiplex PCR reads. Among 76,000 or so distinct CDR3 sequences listed, 65% to 75% were seen once.

The sequence came from a woman in her 70s with non-small cell lung cancer. The sequenced sample was lung tumor tissue. The chain has TRBV28 and TRBJ2-5; 10 bases match TRBD1. This CDR3 is CASSTDRGRGETQYF. CDR3 sequence (DNA): TGTGCCAGCAGTACTGACAGGGGGCGAGGAGAGACCCAGTACTTC.